A single sample is the source of the 9 T cell receptor beta chains below, sequenced in a study of shared clonotypes between healthy human individuals (dated by TCRdb to the early 2020s). Library construction relied on the immunoSEQ multiplex PCR assay. As stored in TCRdb, this immuneACCESS dataset retains in-frame rearrangements with V and J assigned. A fraction of the clones does not appear; measured against another copy, unresolved V genes explain less than half of the discrepancy, and the remainder lacks a known reason. The sample includes 2 million to 3 million clones, with roughly 93% observed a single time. 0.36% of the sample is taken by the ten largest. The sequencing input was naive CD4+ T cells from PBMCs. The cell subset or site label for this specimen denotes: CD45RA+ positively selected. Source of these receptors: a man between 18 and 29 years old in good health. Some clones in this sample may be carry-over from other donors' samples.

The V and J genes are TRBV19 and TRBJ1-1; 7 bases align to TRBD1. With V trimmed by 3 bases and J by 4 bases, 8 bases remained unmatched. Germline V gives CDR1 LNHDA, CDR2 SQIVND (reference sequence). This CDR3 comprises 15 residues. This CDR3 reads CASSMGRGRGTEAFF. The DNA of the CDR3 is TGTGCCAGTAGTATGGGAAGGGGGCGAGGCACTGAAGCTTTCTTT. The complete variable domain, with remaining parts taken from reference TRBV19 and TRBJ1-1, reads DGGITQSPKYLFRKEGQNVTLSCEQNLNHDAMYWYRQDPGQGLRLIYYSQIVNDFQKGDIAEGYSVSREKKESFPLTVTSAQKNPTAFYLCASSMGRGRGTEAFFGQGTRLTVV.

This clone was seen a single time. The V call is TRBV28, the J call TRBJ2-1; D is undetermined. The CDR3 loop spans 13 amino acids. Germline V lookup: CDR1 MDHEN, CDR2 SYDVKM. The ends were cut back, 7 bases at V and 9 bases at J, with 16 bases in the middle. The CDR3 sequence is CASTPPPGTEQFF. Written as DNA, the CDR3 is TGTGCCAGCACTCCCCCCCCGGGTACTGAGCAGTTCTTC.

This sequence joins TRBV6-5 and TRBJ1-5; 7 nucleotides align to TRBD1. After removal of 8 bases from V and 6 bases from J, the junction contained 10 bases not matched to a gene. CDR3 length: 14 amino acids. Per germline, CDR1 MNHEY and CDR2 SVGAGI. The CDR3 is CASSTTGEGQPQHF. The CDR3 coding sequence is TGTGCCAGCTCCACCACAGGGGAGGGTCAGCCCCAGCATTTT.

Of note for this clone: The sample contains more than one DNA sequence encoding this CDR3. The chain is built from TRBV5-1 and TRBJ1-4; D gene uncertain. CDR1 is SGHRS, CDR2 YFSETQ, per germline. The V and J ends lost 4 bases and 5 bases respectively, with 12 bases between them. The CDR3 consists of 14 residues. CDR3 bases: TGCGCCAGCAGCCTGGACGCCCGAAATGAAAAACTGTTTTTT. Translation: CASSLDARNEKLFF.

The chain carries TRBV27 and TRBJ1-1; 9 bases map to TRBD1. V was pared by 5 bases and J by 3 bases, with 10 bases of the junction left unmatched. Germline-derived CDR1 and CDR2 are MNHEY and SMNVEV (reference sequence). The CDR3 is 16 amino acids. The CDR3 DNA is TGTGCCAGCAGTCCCCGGGACAGGGAAGGGGACACTGAAGCTTTCTTT. This sequence encodes CASSPRDREGDTEAFF.

The CDR3 DNA sequence: TGCGCCAGCAGCCAAGATCCCCTGACAGGGACGGGAAACACCATATATTTT. This encodes CASSQDPLTGTGNTIYF. The chain uses TRBV4-1 and TRBJ1-3; 7 bases align to TRBD1. CDR1 and CDR2 (germline): MGHRA, YSYEKL. J lost 4 bases, V lost 0 bases, and 9 bases had no gene match. This CDR3 is 17 amino acids long.

The rearrangement joins TRBV21-1 to TRBJ2-5; no DNA check was done on the table's D call, TRBD2. TRBV21-1 constitutes a pseudogene. The CDR3 is made up of 17 amino acids. The CDR3 loop is CASSNSRTSGRYETQYF. DNA for the CDR3: TGTGCCAGCAGCAACTCGCGGACTAGCGGGAGGTATGAGACCCAGTACTTC.

V gene TRBV4-2 combines with J gene TRBJ2-3; 9 bases align to TRBD2. With V trimmed by 1 base and J by 2 bases, 7 bases remained unmatched. CDR3 length: 17 residues. Germline V gene sequence: CDR1 LGHNA, CDR2 YNFKEQ. The CDR3 sequence is CASSQATSSGNTDTQYF. CDR3 nucleotides: TGTGCCAGCAGCCAAGCGACGTCTAGCGGGAACACAGATACGCAGTATTTT.

Note on this clone: The sample holds other DNA sequences that translate to the same CDR3. The rearrangement links TRBV25-1 to TRBJ1-1; TRBD1 agrees at 11 bases. The junction had 5 bases not matched to a gene; V was cut back by 3 bases and J by 5 bases. Germline V gives CDR1 MGHDK, CDR2 SYGVNS. This CDR3 has 15 amino acids. CDR3 protein: CASSDPGQGATEAFF. CDR3 DNA: TGTGCCAGCAGTGACCCAGGACAGGGGGCGACTGAAGCTTTCTTT.